One and the same sample provided the 16 T cell receptor beta chains below, sequenced in a study of regulatory T cells in long-lasting Graves disease. According to the study, TCR beta libraries were built with iRepertoire HTBI primers and CDR3-region Arm-PCR. TCRdb passed the multiplex PCR reads through MiXCR, listing each CDR3 protein once. The data hold under 800,000 distinct CDR3 sequences, with roughly 15% observed a single time. Time point denoted: newly diagnosed GD, antithyroid drugs for less than 3 months. PBMC RNA served as the TCR library source. These records were also assigned to another study, of T cells in Graves' hyperthyroidism and ophthalmopathy.

The source material was peripheral blood mononuclear cells (PBMCs), sampled at new diagnosis, from a patient treated with antithyroid drugs. The receptors come from a woman aged 30 to 39 with Graves disease.

This clonotype has a count of ten or more. The V and J genes are TRBV11-2 and TRBJ2-7; 8 nucleotides line up with TRBD2. Germline CDR1 reads SGHAT; CDR2 reads FQNNGV. CDR3 length equals 15 residues. Trimming took 5 bases from V and 5 from J; bases not matched to a gene: 11. The CDR3 bases are TGTGCCAGCAGCGTAACTGGACTAGCTGGCAACGAGCAGTACTTC. Protein sequence: CASSVTGLAGNEQYF.

This clonotype was found many times. The chain couples TRBV20-1 to TRBJ2-2; D ambiguous. Trimming shortened V by 4 bases and J by 4 bases, and 10 bases separated the two germline ends. The CDR3 has 13 residues. In germline, CDR1 is DFQATT, CDR2 SNEGSKA (reference sequence). The CDR3 nucleotides read TGCAGTGCTAACTATCGCTCCACCGGGGAGCTGTTTTTT. Its translation is CSANYRSTGELFF.

The V call is TRBV25-1, the J call TRBJ1-1; D not resolved. Germline-derived CDR1 and CDR2 are MGHDK and SYGVNS. Trimming removed 4 bases at V and 1 base at J, with 13 bases between. CDR3 length: 15 residues. CDR3 nucleotide sequence: TGTGCCAGCAGTGTTGGGTCTTACAAGAACACTGAAGCTTTCTTT. Its protein product is CASSVGSYKNTEAFF.

There are a few counts of this clonotype. This chain uses TRBV6-2 or TRBV6-3 with TRBJ1-3, with D perhaps matching TRBD1 (6 bases). This CDR3 is built from 17 residues. Germline values: CDR1 MNHEY, CDR2 SVGEGT. Trimming took off 5 bases at V and 7 bases at J, with 24 bases between the two ends. The CDR3 DNA sequence: TGTGCCAGCAGTGAATTGGCAGGGGCCCGCTCGGGGAACACCATATATTTT. The encoded protein is CASSELAGARSGNTIYF.

This sequence joins TRBV5-1 and TRBJ1-2, with TRBD1 identical over 12 bases. The CDR3 has 15 amino acids. V shed 3 bases, J shed 4 bases, and the junction held 4 bases outside the gene matches. The germline gives CDR1 SGHRS, CDR2 YFSETQ. CDR3 in amino acids: CASSSGQGAGYGYTF. The CDR3, as DNA: TGCGCCAGCAGCTCGGGACAGGGGGCCGGCTATGGCTACACCTTC.

The table lists this clonotype with many counts. This chain links TRBV29-1 with TRBJ2-5; possibly TRBD2 for D (6 bases). The CDR3 covers 12 residues. V was cut by 7 bases and J by 1 base, with 10 bases left in between. CDR1 SQVTM and CDR2 ANQGSEA come from the germline V gene. The CDR3: CSGSGTQETQYF. For the CDR3, the DNA is TGCAGCGGTAGCGGAACCCAAGAGACCCAGTACTTC.

The CDR3 loop reads CASSEKFSGRMNTGELFF. The CDR3 DNA reads as TGTGCCAGCAGTGAGAAATTTTCGGGCAGAATGAACACCGGGGAGCTGTTTTTT. The chain recombines TRBV6-4 with TRBJ2-2; D is undetermined. Germline-derived CDR1 and CDR2 are MRHNA and SNTAGT. CDR3 size: 18 residues. The V end was cut by 3 bases, the J end by 1 base, with 18 bases between.

The sample holds many counts of this clonotype. V usage is TRBV12-5 and J usage is TRBJ2-1, with 8 positions matching TRBD2. The V segment lost 2 bases and the J segment 3 bases; nucleotides outside the gene matches: 9. The CDR3 runs 17 residues. Per germline, CDR1 LGHNT and CDR2 FRNRAP. The CDR3 loop reads CASGLRPGLGIYNEQFF. As DNA, the CDR3 is TGTGCTAGTGGTTTGCGCCCGGGACTAGGTATCTACAATGAGCAGTTCTTC. The full variable domain, in which reference TRBV12-5 and TRBJ2-1 provide the parts outside the CDR3, is DARVTQTPRHKVTEMGQEVTMRCQPILGHNTVFWYRQTMMQGLELLAYFRNRAPLDDSGMPKDRFSAEMPDATLATLKIQPSEPRDSAVYFCASGLRPGLGIYNEQFFGPGTRLTVL.

This clonotype showed up just a few times. The rearrangement uses TRBV7-9 and TRBJ1-6; D gene ambiguous. The CDR3 contains 12 residues. The germline V gene has CDR1 SEHNR and CDR2 FQNEAQ (reference sequence). Trimming shortened V by 4 bases and J by 12 bases, and 10 bases separated the two germline ends. CDR3 DNA: TGTGCCAGCAGCTATACGTTTGGACCCCTCCACTTT. It yields the protein CASSYTFGPLHF. Variable domain in full (rest from reference TRBV7-9 and TRBJ1-6): DTGVSQNPRHKITKRGQNVTFRCDPISEHNRLYWYRQTLGQGPEFLTYFQNEAQLEKSRLLSDRFSAERPKGSFSTLEIQRTEQGDSAMYLCASSYTFGPLHFGNGTRLTVT.

This chain uses TRBV7-9 with TRBJ1-4, with TRBD1 identical over 8 bases. The CDR3 has 14 amino acids. Per the germline V gene, CDR1 is SEHNR and CDR2 is FQNEAQ (reference sequence). V gave up 1 base and J gave up 8 bases; unmatched junction bases: 3. CDR3 in amino acids: CASSLDTGGEKLFF. CDR3 DNA: TGTGCCAGCAGCTTAGATACAGGGGGGGAAAAACTGTTTTTT.

V usage is TRBV18 and J usage is TRBJ2-1; 12 nucleotides match TRBD2. The J segment lost 6 bases and the V segment lost 3 bases, leaving 3 bases of the junction unmatched. This CDR3 is built from 15 residues. Germline V gene lookup returns CDR1 KGHSH and CDR2 LQKENI. CDR3 amino acids: CASSPTSGRSNEQFF. DNA of the CDR3: TGTGCCAGCTCACCGACTAGCGGGAGATCCAATGAGCAGTTCTTC.

This clonotype was counted at least ten times. The genes are TRBV7-9 and TRBJ2-7; D might be TRBD1 (5 bases). Trimming removed 5 bases at V and 0 bases at J, with 23 bases between. In germline, CDR1 is SEHNR, CDR2 FQNEAQ (reference sequence). The CDR3 contains 18 residues. The CDR3 loop reads CASSLSWQGKFSSYEQYF. The CDR3 coding sequence is TGTGCCAGCAGCCTATCTTGGCAGGGCAAGTTTAGCTCCTACGAGCAGTACTTC.

The table lists this clonotype with many counts. The J gene is TRBJ1-5, the V gene TRBV12-3 or TRBV12-4; no clear D gene. The V end was cut by 0 bases, the J end by 8 bases, with 2 bases between. The CDR3 totals 11 residues. The CDR3 protein is CASSLAEPQHF. The CDR3 nucleotides are TGTGCCAGCAGTTTAGCGGAGCCCCAGCATTTT.

This clonotype has only one observation. Compared with germline, one end of the junction differs, possibly owing to a read error. The chain couples TRBV10-3 to TRBJ1-5; D gene unclear. Looked up from germline, CDR1 is ENHRY and CDR2 is SYGVKD. CDR3 size: 15 residues. In DNA form, the CDR3 reads TGTGCCATCGGTGAGTCAGGCGATAGCAATCAGCCCCAGCATTTT. It specifies CAIGESGDSNQPQHF.

This rearrangement joins TRBV5-4 to TRBJ2-2, with D uncertain. Germline V gene lookup returns CDR1 SGHNT and CDR2 YYREEE (reference sequence). The CDR3 runs 15 residues. Trimming stripped 2 bases from V and 4 bases from J, with 12 bases between. The CDR3 sequence: CASSLRSPATGELFF. The CDR3 DNA reads as TGTGCCAGCAGCTTACGTTCACCTGCCACCGGGGAGCTGTTTTTT.

This clonotype turned up a few times. V gene TRBV19 combines with J gene TRBJ1-5; D gene ambiguous. Germline V gives CDR1 LNHDA, CDR2 SQIVND (reference sequence). This CDR3 has 17 residues. The V and J ends lost 5 bases and 3 bases respectively, with 20 bases between them. CDR3 residues: CASSEFHKSLNNQPQHF. The CDR3 DNA reads TGTGCCAGTAGTGAATTCCACAAATCCCTAAACAATCAGCCCCAGCATTTT.